This T cell receptor beta chain was identified during a study of blood T cell repertoires in COVID-19. For the study at large: Samples of COVID-19 (acute and convalescent) were obtained from the United States, Italy and Spain. T cells, B-cell-depleted T cells, or PBMCs supplied cDNA or gDNA.

Methods used by the authors: Amplifying reference gene primers gave estimates of nucleated cell counts. Assay used: immunoSEQ multiplex PCR; TCRdb lists only in-frame clones, some missing. Clonal size and the V and J genes are those of that table, whereas D and trimming came from the DNA. The sample shows 75,000 to 90,000 clones, roughly 85% of them seen only once. The V gene's germline CDR1 is LNHDA and CDR2 SQIVND (reference sequence). This CDR3 spans 13 amino acids. Trimming at V came to 5 bases and at J to 6 bases, leaving 4 bases not matched to a gene. This clone was seen a single time. Sequenced: peripheral blood. The chain is built from TRBV19 and TRBJ1-2; 9 nucleotides match TRBD1. The sequence came from a human donor in a cohort sampled during active COVID-19. In nucleotides, the CDR3 is TGTGCCAGTAGTGGGACAGGGAGTAATGGCTACACCTTC. It yields the protein CASSGTGSNGYTF.